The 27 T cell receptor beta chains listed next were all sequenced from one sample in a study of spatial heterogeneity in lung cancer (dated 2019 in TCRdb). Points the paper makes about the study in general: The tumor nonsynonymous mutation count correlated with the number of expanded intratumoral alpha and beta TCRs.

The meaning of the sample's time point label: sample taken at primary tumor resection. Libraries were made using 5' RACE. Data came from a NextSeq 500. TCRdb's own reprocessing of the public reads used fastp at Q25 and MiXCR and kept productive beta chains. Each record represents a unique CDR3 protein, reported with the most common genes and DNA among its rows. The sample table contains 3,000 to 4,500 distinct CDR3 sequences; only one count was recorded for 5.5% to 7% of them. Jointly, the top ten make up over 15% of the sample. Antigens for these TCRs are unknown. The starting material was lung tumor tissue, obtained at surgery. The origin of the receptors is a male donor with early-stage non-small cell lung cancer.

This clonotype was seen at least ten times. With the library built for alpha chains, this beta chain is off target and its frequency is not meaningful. The CDR3 here is CASSLSASSSGANVLTF. In DNA form, the CDR3 reads TGTGCCAGCAGTTTGTCGGCATCATCCTCTGGGGCCAACGTCCTGACTTTC. V is TRBV27 and J is TRBJ2-6; D gene uncertain. Trimming took off 3 bases at V and 0 bases at J, with 12 bases between the two ends. This CDR3 has 17 residues. The germline V gene encodes CDR1 MNHEY and CDR2 SMNVEV (reference sequence).

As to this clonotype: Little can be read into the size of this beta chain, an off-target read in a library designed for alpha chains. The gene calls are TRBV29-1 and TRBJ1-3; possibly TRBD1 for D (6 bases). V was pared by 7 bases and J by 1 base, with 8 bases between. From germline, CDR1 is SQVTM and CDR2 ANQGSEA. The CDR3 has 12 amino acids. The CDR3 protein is CSAGESGNTIYF. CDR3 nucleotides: TGCAGCGCAGGGGAATCTGGAAACACCATATATTTT.

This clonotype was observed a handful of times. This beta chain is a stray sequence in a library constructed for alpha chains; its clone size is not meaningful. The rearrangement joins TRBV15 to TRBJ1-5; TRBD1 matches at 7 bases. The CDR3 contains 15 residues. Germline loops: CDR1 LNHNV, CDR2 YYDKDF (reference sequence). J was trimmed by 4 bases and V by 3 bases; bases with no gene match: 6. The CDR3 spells CATSREQGINQPQHF. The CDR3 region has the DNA TGTGCCACCAGCAGGGAACAGGGGATTAATCAGCCCCAGCATTTT.

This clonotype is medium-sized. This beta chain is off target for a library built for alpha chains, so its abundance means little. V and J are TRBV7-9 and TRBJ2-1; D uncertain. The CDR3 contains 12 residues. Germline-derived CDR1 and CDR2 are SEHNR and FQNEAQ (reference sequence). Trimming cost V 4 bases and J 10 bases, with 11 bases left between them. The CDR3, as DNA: TGTGCCAGCAGCTCAAAACTCGGGGAGCAGTTCTTC. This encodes CASSSKLGEQFF.

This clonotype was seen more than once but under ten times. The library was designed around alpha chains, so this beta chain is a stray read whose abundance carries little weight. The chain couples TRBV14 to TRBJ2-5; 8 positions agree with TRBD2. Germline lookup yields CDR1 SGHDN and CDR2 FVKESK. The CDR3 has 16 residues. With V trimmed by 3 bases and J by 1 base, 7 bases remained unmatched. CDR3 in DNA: TGTGCCAGCAGCCACGGGACTAGGATCTTCCAAGAGACCCAGTACTTC. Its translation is CASSHGTRIFQETQYF. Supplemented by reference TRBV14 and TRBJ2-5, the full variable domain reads EAGVTQFPSHSVIEKGQTVTLRCDPISGHDNLYWYRRVMGKEIKFLLHFVKESKQDESGMPNNRFLAERTGGTYSTLKVQPAELEDSGVYFCASSHGTRIFQETQYFGPGTRLLVL.

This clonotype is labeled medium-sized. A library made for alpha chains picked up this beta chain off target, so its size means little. The CDR3 reads CASSNPNTGELFF. CDR3 bases: TGTGCCAGTAGTAACCCGAACACCGGGGAGCTGTTTTTT. The chain uses TRBV19 and TRBJ2-2; no clear D. V dropped 4 bases and J dropped 0 bases, with 3 bases sitting between them. The CDR3 runs 13 residues. Germline V gene data show CDR1 as LNHDA and CDR2 as SQIVND (reference sequence).

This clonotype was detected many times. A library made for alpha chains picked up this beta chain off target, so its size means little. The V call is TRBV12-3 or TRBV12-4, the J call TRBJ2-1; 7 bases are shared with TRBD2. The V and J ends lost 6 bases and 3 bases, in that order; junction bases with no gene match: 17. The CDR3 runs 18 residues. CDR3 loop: CASRARTSRPSDYNEQFF. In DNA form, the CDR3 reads TGTGCCAGCAGAGCTCGGACTAGTCGCCCTTCCGACTACAATGAGCAGTTCTTC.

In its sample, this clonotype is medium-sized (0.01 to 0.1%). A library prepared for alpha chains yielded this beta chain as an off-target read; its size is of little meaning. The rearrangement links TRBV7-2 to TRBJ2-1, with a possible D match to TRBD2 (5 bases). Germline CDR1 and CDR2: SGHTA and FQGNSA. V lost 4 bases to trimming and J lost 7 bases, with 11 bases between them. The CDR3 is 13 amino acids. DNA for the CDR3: TGTGCCAGCAGCTCCATACTAGTAAATGAGCAGTTCTTC. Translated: CASSSILVNEQFF.

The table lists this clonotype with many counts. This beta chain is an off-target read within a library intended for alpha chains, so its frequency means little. CDR3 residues: CATSDPPGTGYEQYF. In nucleotides, the CDR3 is TGTGCCACCAGTGATCCTCCCGGGACGGGCTACGAGCAGTACTTC. The chain has TRBV24-1 and TRBJ2-7; D possibly uses TRBD1 or TRBD2 (5 bases each). Trimming left V 3 bases short and J 3 bases short, with 14 bases between. The CDR3 extends over 15 amino acids. Per germline, CDR1 KGHDR and CDR2 SFDVKD.

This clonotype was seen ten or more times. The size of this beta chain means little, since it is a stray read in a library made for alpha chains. This CDR3 reads CASSSHDMDGSNSPLHF. In DNA, the CDR3 is TGTGCCAGCAGCTCTCACGACATGGACGGAAGTAATTCACCCCTCCACTTT. This chain connects TRBV7-9 to TRBJ1-6; D gene uncertain. Trimming cost V 4 bases and J 6 bases, with 19 bases left between them. Germline V lookup: CDR1 SEHNR, CDR2 FQNEAQ (reference sequence). The CDR3 consists of 17 residues.

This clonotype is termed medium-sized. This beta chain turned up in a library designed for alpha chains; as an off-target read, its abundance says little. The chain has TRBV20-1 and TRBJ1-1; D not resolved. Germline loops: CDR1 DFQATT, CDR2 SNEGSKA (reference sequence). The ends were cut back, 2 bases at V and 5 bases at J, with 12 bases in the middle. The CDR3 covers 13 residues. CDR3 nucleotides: TGCAGTGCTAGACTGGTCCCGGGGACTGAAGCTTTCTTT. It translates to CSARLVPGTEAFF.

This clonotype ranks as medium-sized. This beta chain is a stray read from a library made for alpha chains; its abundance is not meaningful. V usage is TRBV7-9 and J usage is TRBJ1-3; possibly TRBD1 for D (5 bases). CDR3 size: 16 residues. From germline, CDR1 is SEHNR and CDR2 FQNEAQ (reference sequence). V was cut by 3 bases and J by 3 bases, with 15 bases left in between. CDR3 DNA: TGTGCCAGCAGCTTCCTGACAGCTTCAAGTGGAAACACCATATATTTT. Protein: CASSFLTASSGNTIYF.

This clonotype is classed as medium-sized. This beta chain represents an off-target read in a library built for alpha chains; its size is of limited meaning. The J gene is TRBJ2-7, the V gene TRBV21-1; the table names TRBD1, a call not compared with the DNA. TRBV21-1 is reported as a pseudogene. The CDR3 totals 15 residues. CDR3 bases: TGTGCCAGCAGCAAAACCCCCAGCCAGACGAGGGAGCAGTACGTC. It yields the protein CASSKTPSQTREQYV.

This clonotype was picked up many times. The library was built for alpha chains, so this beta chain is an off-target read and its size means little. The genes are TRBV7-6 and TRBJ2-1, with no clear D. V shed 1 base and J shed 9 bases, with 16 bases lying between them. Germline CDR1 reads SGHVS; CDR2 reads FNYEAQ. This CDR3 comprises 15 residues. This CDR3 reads CASSLGAISGLEQFF. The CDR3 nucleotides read TGTGCCAGCAGCTTAGGTGCAATCTCAGGCCTTGAGCAGTTCTTC.

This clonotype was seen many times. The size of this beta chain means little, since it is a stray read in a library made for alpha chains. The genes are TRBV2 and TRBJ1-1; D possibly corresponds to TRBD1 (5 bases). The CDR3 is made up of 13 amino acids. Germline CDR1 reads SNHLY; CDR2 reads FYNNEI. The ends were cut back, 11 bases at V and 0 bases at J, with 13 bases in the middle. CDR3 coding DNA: TGTGCCTGTTCTTGGACATTGAACACTGAAGCTTTCTTT. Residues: CACSWTLNTEAFF.

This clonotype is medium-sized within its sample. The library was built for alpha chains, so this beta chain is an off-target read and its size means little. CDR3 region: CASSPPGTAYEQYF. The CDR3 region has the DNA TGTGCCAGCAGCCCTCCCGGGACAGCCTACGAGCAGTACTTC. The genes are TRBV7-2 and TRBJ2-7, with 7 positions matching TRBD1. From germline, CDR1 is SGHTA and CDR2 FQGNSA. This CDR3 contains 14 residues. V dropped 5 bases and J dropped 2; count of bases not matched to a gene: 6. Based on the CDR3 plus reference TRBV7-2 and TRBJ2-7, the full variable domain is GAGVSQSPSNKVTEKGKDVELRCDPISGHTALYWYRQSLGQGLEFLIYFQGNSAPDKSGLPSDRFSAERTGGSVSTLTIQRTQQEDSAVYLCASSPPGTAYEQYFGPGTRLTVT.

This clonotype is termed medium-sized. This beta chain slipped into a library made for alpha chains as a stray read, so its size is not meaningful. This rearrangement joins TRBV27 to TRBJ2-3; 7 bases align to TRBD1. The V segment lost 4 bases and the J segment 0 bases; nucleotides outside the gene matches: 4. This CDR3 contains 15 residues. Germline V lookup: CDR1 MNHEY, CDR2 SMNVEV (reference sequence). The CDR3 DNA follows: TGTGCCAGCAGTTGGGGACAGTGGAGCACAGATACGCAGTATTTT. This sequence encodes CASSWGQWSTDTQYF.

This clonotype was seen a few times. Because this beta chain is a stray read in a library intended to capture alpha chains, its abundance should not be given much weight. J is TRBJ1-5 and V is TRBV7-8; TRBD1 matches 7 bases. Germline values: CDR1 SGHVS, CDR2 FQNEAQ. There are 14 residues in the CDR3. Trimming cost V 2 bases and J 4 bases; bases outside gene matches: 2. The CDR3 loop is CASSLRQGNQPQHF. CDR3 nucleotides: TGTGCCAGCAGCTTAAGACAGGGTAATCAGCCCCAGCATTTT.

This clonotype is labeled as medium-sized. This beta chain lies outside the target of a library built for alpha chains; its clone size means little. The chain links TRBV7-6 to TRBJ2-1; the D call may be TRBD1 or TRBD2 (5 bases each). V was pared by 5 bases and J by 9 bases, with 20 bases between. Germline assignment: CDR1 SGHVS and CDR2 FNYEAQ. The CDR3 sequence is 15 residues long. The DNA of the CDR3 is TGTGCCAGCAGCCCCGTCGTGTGGGGCACTAGTGAGCAGTTCTTC. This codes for CASSPVVWGTSEQFF.

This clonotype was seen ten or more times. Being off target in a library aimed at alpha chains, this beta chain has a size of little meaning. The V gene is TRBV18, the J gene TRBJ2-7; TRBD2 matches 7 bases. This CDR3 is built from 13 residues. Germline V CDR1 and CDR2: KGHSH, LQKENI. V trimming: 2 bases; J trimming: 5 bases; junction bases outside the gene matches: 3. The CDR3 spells CASSPAGDNEQYV. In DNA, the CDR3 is TGTGCCAGCTCACCAGCGGGAGACAACGAGCAGTACGTC.

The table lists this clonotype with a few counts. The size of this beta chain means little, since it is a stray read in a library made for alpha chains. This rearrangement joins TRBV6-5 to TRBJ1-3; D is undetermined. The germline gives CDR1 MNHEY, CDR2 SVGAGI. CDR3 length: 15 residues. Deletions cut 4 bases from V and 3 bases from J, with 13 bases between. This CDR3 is CASSSRFGFGNTIYF. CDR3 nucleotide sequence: TGTGCCAGCAGTTCCCGGTTCGGATTTGGAAACACCATATATTTT.

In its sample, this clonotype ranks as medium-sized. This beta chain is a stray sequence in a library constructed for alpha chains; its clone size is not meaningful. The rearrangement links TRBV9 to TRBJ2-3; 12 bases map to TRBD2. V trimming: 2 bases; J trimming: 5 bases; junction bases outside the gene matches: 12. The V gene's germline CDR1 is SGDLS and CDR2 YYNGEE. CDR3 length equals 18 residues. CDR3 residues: CASSVTPLAGGAVDTQYF. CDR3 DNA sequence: TGTGCCAGCAGCGTCACCCCCCTAGCGGGGGGGGCGGTAGATACGCAGTATTTT.

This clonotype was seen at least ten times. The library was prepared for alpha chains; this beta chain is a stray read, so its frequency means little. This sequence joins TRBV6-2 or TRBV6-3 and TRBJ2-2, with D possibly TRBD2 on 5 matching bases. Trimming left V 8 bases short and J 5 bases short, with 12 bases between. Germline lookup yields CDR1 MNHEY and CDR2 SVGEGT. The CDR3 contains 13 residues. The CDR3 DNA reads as TGTGCCAGCTCACCCGGGGTAACCGGGGAGCTGTTTTTT. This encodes CASSPGVTGELFF.

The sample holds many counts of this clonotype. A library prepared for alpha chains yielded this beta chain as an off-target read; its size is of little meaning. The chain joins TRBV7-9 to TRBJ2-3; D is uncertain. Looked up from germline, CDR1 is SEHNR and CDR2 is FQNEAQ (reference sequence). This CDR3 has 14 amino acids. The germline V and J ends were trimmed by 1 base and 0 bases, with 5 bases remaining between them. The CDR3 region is CASSLGLSTDTQYF. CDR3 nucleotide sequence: TGTGCCAGCAGCTTAGGGCTGAGCACAGATACGCAGTATTTT.

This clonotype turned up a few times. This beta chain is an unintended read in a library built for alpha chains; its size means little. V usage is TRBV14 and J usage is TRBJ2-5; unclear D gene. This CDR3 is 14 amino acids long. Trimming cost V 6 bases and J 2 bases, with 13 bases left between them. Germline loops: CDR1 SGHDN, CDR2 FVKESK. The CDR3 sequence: CASSPANIQETQYF. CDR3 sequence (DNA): TGTGCCAGCAGTCCGGCCAACATTCAAGAGACCCAGTACTTC.

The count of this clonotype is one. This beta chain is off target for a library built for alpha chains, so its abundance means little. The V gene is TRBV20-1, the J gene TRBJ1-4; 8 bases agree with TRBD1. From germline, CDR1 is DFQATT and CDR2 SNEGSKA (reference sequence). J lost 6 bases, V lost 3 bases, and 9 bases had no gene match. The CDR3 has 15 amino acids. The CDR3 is CSARIPGQAHEKLFF. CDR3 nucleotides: TGCAGTGCTAGGATCCCGGGACAGGCTCATGAAAAACTGTTTTTT.

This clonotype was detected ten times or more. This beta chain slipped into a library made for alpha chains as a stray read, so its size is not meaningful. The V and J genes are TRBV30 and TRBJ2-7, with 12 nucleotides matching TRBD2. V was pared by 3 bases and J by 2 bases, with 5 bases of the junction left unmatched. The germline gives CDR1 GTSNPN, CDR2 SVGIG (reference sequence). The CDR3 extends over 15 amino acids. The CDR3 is CAWSPTSGGPYEQYF. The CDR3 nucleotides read TGTGCCTGGAGCCCGACTAGCGGGGGACCCTACGAGCAGTACTTC.